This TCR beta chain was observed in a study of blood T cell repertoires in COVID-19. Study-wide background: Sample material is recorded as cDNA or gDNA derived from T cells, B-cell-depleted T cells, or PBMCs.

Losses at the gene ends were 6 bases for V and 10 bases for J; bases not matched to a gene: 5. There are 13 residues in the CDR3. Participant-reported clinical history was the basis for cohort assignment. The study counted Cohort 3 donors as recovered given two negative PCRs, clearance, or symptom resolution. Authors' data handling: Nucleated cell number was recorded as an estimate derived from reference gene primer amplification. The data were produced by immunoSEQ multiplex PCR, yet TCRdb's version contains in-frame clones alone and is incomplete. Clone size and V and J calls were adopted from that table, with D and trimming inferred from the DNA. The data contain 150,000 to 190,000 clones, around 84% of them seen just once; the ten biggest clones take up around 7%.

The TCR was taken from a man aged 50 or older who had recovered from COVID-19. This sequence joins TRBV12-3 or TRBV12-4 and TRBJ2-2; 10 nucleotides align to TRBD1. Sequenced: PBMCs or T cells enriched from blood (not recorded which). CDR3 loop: CASRRQGAEELFF. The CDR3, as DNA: TGTGCCAGCAGACGACAGGGGGCGGAGGAGCTGTTTTTT.